The 13 T cell receptor beta chains in this list originate from one sample, sequenced in a study of blood T cell repertoires in COVID-19. Method: immunoSEQ multiplex PCR; TCRdb's copy keeps in-frame clones and lacks some. The sample contains 250,000 to 300,000 clones, approximately 88% of which appear only once. Material: peripheral blood. The receptors originated from a woman in her seventies with COVID-19, enrolled during active disease.

This clone was seen just once. The rearrangement links TRBV12-5 to TRBJ1-1; 9 positions agree with TRBD1. Germline trimming cut 6 bases from V and 0 bases from J; bases unmatched to any gene: 14. Germline CDR1 and CDR2: LGHNT and FRNRAP. CDR3 length equals 18 residues. CDR3 in amino acids: CASGLTTGTGKMNTEAFF. Written as DNA, the CDR3 is TGTGCTAGTGGCTTAACGACCGGGACAGGGAAAATGAACACTGAAGCTTTCTTT. Together with reference TRBV12-5 and TRBJ1-1, the CDR3 gives the full variable domain: DARVTQTPRHKVTEMGQEVTMRCQPILGHNTVFWYRQTMMQGLELLAYFRNRAPLDDSGMPKDRFSAEMPDATLATLKIQPSEPRDSAVYFCASGLTTGTGKMNTEAFFGQGTRLTVV.

CDR3 sequence (DNA): TGTGCCAGCATCACCGGGACATATGAAAAACTGTTTTTT. As protein: CASITGTYEKLFF. This sequence joins TRBV28 and TRBJ1-4; TRBD1 is a possible D gene (6 bases). The CDR3 length is 13 residues. Germline CDR1 and CDR2: MDHEN and SYDVKM. V lost 7 bases and J lost 6, with 12 bases in between.

V is TRBV7-2 and J is TRBJ2-7; TRBD1 is a possible D gene (5 bases). CDR1 is SGHTA, CDR2 FQGNSA, per germline. The CDR3 is 13 residues long. The V and J ends lost 5 bases and 7 bases respectively, with 15 bases between them. In nucleotides, the CDR3 is TGTGCCAGCAGCCCTCAAGGGGTGGATGAGCAGTACTTC. Residues: CASSPQGVDEQYF.

This clone was seen only once. The rearrangement uses TRBV10-3 and TRBJ1-5; 9 bases are shared with TRBD1. Germline CDR1 and CDR2: ENHRY and SYGVKD. The CDR3 is 16 residues long. Germline trimming cut 0 bases from V and 5 bases from J; bases unmatched to any gene: 5. CDR3 DNA: TGTGCCATCAGTGAGTCGGGGACAGGGTATGATCAGCCCCAGCATTTT. It codes for CAISESGTGYDQPQHF.

The chain has TRBV5-1 and TRBJ2-3; D is perhaps TRBD1 (6 bases). V was trimmed by 3 bases and J by 0 bases, leaving 14 bases between them. CDR3 length: 16 residues. The V gene's germline CDR1 is SGHRS and CDR2 YFSETQ. The CDR3 region is CASSSGTTYSTDTQYF. CDR3 DNA: TGCGCCAGCAGCTCCGGGACAACCTACAGCACAGATACGCAGTATTTT.

V gene TRBV2 combines with J gene TRBJ2-7, with 9 bases matching TRBD2. J was trimmed by 7 bases and V by 7 bases; bases with no gene match: 11. Germline values: CDR1 SNHLY, CDR2 FYNNEI. The CDR3 extends over 14 amino acids. The chain's CDR3 is CASTAGAGGYEQYF. As DNA, the CDR3 is TGTGCCAGCACCGCCGGGGCGGGAGGGTATGAGCAGTACTTC.

The chain couples TRBV11-3 to TRBJ2-4, with TRBD1 identical over 10 bases. The CDR3 extends over 15 amino acids. Germline loops: CDR1 SGHNT, CDR2 YENEEA. Trimming took 4 bases from V and 6 from J; bases not matched to a gene: 6. DNA of the CDR3: TGTGCCAGCAGCTCGACAGGGGGCGAGGGAAACATTCAGTACTTC. Translating it yields CASSSTGGEGNIQYF.

The chain is built from TRBV11-3 and TRBJ2-7, with D maybe TRBD2 (5 bases). The CDR3 extends over 16 amino acids. Trimming left V 5 bases short and J 2 bases short, with 19 bases between. Germline CDR1 SGHNT, CDR2 YENEEA. The CDR3 region is CASSDQVREITYEQYF. CDR3 coding DNA: TGTGCCAGCAGCGACCAGGTTAGGGAGATAACCTACGAGCAGTACTTC.

This clone has only one observation. The rearrangement joins TRBV19 to TRBJ1-5; 7 bases map to TRBD1. CDR1 and CDR2 (germline): LNHDA, SQIVND (reference sequence). Unmatched junction bases numbered 7, after V lost 5 bases and J lost 6 bases. CDR3 length: 14 amino acids. The CDR3 region is CASSPGTEIQPQHF. For the CDR3, the DNA is TGTGCCAGTAGTCCCGGGACAGAGATTCAGCCCCAGCATTTT.

The chain uses TRBV7-9 and TRBJ1-6; TRBD1 matches at 9 bases. CDR3 length: 16 residues. CDR1 and CDR2 from the germline V gene are SEHNR and FQNEAQ (reference sequence). Trimming took 5 bases from V and 7 from J; bases not matched to a gene: 9. CDR3 sequence reads: CASSTGGRDRNSPLHF. The DNA for the CDR3 is TGTGCCAGCAGCACAGGGGGCCGGGACAGAAATTCACCCCTCCACTTT.

The chain employs TRBV11-3 and TRBJ2-1; 9 nucleotides align to TRBD2. The CDR3 is made up of 19 amino acids. Germline CDR1 and CDR2: SGHNT and YENEEA. J was trimmed by 9 bases and V by 1 base; bases with no gene match: 19. As DNA, the CDR3 is TGTGCCAGCAGCTTAGGAGCCGGGACTAGCACCTTCCTTCGGGGTGAGCAGTTCTTC. It specifies CASSLGAGTSTFLRGEQFF.

CDR3 sequence reads: CASQITRAGDTQYF. The CDR3, as DNA: TGTGCCAGCCAAATAACAAGGGCAGGGGATACGCAGTATTTT. The V call is TRBV10-3, the J call TRBJ2-3, with D perhaps matching TRBD1 (5 bases). The CDR3 spans 14 residues. Per the germline V gene, CDR1 is ENHRY and CDR2 is SYGVKD. The V end was cut by 10 bases, the J end by 6 bases, with 20 bases between.

This chain uses TRBV4-1 with TRBJ2-1, with 13 bases that match TRBD2. Germline values: CDR1 MGHRA, CDR2 YSYEKL. The trim removed 0 bases at V and 8 bases at J, leaving 4 bases unmatched. CDR3 length: 16 amino acids. The DNA for the CDR3 is TGCGCCAGCAGCCAAGATGGACTAGCGGGAGTCGATGAGCAGTTCTTC. Translating gives CASSQDGLAGVDEQFF.